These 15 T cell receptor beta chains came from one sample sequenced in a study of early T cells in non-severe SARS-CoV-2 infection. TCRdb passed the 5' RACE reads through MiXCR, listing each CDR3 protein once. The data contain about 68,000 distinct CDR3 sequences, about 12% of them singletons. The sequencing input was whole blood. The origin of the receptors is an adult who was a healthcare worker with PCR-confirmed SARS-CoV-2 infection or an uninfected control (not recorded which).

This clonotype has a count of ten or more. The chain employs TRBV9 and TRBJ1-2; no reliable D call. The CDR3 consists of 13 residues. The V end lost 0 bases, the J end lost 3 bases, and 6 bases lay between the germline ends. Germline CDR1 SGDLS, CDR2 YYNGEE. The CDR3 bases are TGTGCCAGCAGCGTAGCCGAAGACTATGGCTACACCTTC. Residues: CASSVAEDYGYTF.

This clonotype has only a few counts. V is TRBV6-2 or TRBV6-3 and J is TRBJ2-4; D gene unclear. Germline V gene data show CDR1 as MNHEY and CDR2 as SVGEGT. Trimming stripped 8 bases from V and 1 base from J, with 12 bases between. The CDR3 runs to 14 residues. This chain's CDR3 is CASCEPGAKNIQYF. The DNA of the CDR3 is TGTGCCAGCTGTGAACCCGGGGCCAAAAACATTCAGTACTTC.

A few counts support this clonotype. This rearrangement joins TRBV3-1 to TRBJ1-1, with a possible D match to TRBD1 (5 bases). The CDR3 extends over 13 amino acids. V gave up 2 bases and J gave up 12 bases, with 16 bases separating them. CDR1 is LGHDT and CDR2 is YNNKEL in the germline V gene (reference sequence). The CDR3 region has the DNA TGTGCCAGCAGCCAAATGGGGGTTTCAAGGACTTTCTTT. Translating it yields CASSQMGVSRTFF.

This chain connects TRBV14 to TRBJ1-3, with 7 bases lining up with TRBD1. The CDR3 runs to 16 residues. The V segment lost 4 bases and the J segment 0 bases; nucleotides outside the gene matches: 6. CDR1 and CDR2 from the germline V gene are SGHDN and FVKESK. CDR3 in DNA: TGTGCCAGCAGCCGGGGGGGACAGTCCTCTGGAAACACCATATATTTT. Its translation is CASSRGGQSSGNTIYF.

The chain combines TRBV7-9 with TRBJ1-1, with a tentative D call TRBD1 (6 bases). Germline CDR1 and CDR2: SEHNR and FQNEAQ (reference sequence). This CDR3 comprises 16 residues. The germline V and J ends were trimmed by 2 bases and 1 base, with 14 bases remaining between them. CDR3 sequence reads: CASSLNTGQPNTEAFF. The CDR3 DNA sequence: TGTGCCAGCAGCTTAAACACCGGACAGCCGAACACTGAAGCTTTCTTT.

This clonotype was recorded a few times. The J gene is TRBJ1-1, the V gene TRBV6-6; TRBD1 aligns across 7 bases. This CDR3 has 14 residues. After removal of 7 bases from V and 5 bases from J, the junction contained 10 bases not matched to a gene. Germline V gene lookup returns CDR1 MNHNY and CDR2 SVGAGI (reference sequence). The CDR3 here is CASTNGRGRTEAFF. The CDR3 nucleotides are TGTGCCAGCACCAACGGAAGGGGGCGGACTGAAGCTTTCTTT.

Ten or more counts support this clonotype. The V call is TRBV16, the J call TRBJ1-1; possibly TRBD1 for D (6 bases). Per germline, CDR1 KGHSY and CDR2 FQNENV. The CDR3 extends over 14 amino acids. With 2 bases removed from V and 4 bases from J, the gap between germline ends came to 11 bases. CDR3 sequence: CASSQQGYRTEAFF. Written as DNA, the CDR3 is TGTGCCAGCAGCCAACAGGGGTATCGCACTGAAGCTTTCTTT.

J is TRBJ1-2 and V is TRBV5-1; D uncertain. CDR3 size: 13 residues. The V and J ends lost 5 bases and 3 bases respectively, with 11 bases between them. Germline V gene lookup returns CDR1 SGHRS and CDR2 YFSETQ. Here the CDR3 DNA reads TGCGCCAGCAGTTTCGGGAACCACTATGGCTACACCTTC. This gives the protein CASSFGNHYGYTF. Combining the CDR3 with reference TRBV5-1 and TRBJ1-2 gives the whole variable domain KAGVTQTPRYLIKTRGQQVTLSCSPISGHRSVSWYQQTPGQGLQFLFEYFSETQRNKGNFPGRFSGRQFSNSRSEMNVSTLELGDSALYLCASSFGNHYGYTFGSGTRLTVV.

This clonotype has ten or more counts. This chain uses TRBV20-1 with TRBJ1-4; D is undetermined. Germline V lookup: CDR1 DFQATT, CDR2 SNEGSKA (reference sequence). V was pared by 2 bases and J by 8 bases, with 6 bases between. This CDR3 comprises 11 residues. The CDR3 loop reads CSARSGEKLFF. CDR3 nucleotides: TGCAGTGCTAGATCGGGGGAAAAACTGTTTTTT.

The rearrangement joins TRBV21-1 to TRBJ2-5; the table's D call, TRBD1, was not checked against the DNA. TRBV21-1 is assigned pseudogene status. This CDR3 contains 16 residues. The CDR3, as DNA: TGTGCCAGCAGCAAAGGGGCGCATCCAGTCCGAGAGACCCAGTACTTC. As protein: CASSKGAHPVRETQYF.

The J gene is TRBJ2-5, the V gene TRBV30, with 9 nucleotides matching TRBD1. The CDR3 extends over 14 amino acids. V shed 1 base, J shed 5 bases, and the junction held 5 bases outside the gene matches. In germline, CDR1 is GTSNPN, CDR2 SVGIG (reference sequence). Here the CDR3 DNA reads TGTGCCTGGAGTGAGTTAGGGACAGGGGAGACCCAGTACTTC. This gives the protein CAWSELGTGETQYF.

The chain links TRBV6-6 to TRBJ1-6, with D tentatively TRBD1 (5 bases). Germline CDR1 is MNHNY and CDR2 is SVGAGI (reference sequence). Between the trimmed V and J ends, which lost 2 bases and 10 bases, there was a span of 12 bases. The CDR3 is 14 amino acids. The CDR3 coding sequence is TGTGCCAGCAGTTACGGGGGGGGAGAATCACCCCTCCACTTT. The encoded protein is CASSYGGGESPLHF.

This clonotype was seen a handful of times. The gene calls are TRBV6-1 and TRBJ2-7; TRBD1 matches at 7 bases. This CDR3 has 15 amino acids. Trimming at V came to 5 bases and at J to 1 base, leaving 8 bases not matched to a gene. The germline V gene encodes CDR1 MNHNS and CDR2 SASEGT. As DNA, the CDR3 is TGTGCCAGCAGTCCCGGACAGGCTTCATCCTACGAGCAGTACTTC. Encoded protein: CASSPGQASSYEQYF.

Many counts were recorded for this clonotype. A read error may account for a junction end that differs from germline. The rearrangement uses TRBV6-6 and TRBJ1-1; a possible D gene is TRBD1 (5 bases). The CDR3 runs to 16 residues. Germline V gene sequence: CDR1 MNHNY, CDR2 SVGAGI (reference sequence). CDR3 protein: CASSHSPQGRNTEAFF. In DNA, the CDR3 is TGTGCCAGCAGTCACTCCCCCCAGGGTAGGAACACTGAAGCTTTCTTT.

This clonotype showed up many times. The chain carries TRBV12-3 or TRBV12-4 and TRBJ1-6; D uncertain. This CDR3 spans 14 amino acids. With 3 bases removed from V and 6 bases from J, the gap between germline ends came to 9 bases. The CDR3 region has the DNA TGTGCCAGCAGTTTGAGGGTCCCTAATTCACCCCTCCACTTT. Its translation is CASSLRVPNSPLHF.